This entry concerns a single T cell receptor beta chain. Its antigen is unidentified. V was shortened by 5 bases and J by 0 bases, with 9 bases between the two germline ends. CDR3 length: 14 residues. Looked up from germline, CDR1 is SGHTA and CDR2 is FQGNSA. The data derive from a study of Ad26.COV2.S vaccination and SARS-CoV-2 variants. The study, taken as a whole, reports: Measurements of TCR breadth and depth may have given underestimates of the total T cell responses. Substantial breadth was reportedly displayed by spike-specific CD8+ and CD4+ T cell responses after vaccination.

Clones were read by immunoSEQ multiplex PCR, and TCRdb kept only the in-frame ones, dropping some. The sample shows about 180,000 clones, roughly 89% of them seen only once. This chain connects TRBV7-2 to TRBJ2-3; D is unclear. The clonotype originates from a human donor who had recovered from COVID-19. The material sequenced was peripheral blood, taken after recovery from COVID-19. The CDR3 loop reads CASSGRTSTDTQYF. CDR3 nucleotide sequence: TGTGCCAGCAGCGGTCGGACGAGCACAGATACGCAGTATTTT. Complete variable domain (other parts from reference TRBV7-2 and TRBJ2-3): GAGVSQSPSNKVTEKGKDVELRCDPISGHTALYWYRQSLGQGLEFLIYFQGNSAPDKSGLPSDRFSAERTGGSVSTLTIQRTQQEDSAVYLCASSGRTSTDTQYFGPGTRLTVL.